This TCR beta chain appears in the sequencing data of a study of OX40 agonist ivuxolimab in advanced cancers. Notes on the study in general: Normalized expansion of T-cell clones was also low for some nonresponders.

As regards this clone: Its target is unknown.

At cycle 4 day 1, cycle 7 day 1, and baseline, blood was sampled. The germline CDR1 and CDR2 sequences are SGHAT and FQNNGV. V gave up 4 bases and J gave up 1 base, with 7 bases separating them. The CDR3 runs 13 residues. The data were produced by immunoSEQ multiplex PCR, yet TCRdb's version contains in-frame clones alone and is incomplete. The sample records roughly 70,000 clones, over 65% being singletons. This clonotype was obtained from an adult with an advanced solid tumor such as melanoma, head and neck, liver or kidney cancer. This material consisted of CD4+ or CD8+ T cells sorted from blood, taken in a trial of the OX40 agonist ivuxolimab. The rearrangement links TRBV11-2 to TRBJ1-1; D unresolved. CDR3 in DNA: TGTGCCAGCAGCTCGGGTGGGAACACTGAAGCTTTCTTT. This translates into CASSSGGNTEAFF.